One sample yielded the 9 T cell receptor beta chains listed below, sequenced in a study of beta chain features in type 1 diabetes. Expressed TCRB transcripts were sequenced, since all the RNA that had been isolated was reverse transcribed. Repertoires were generated with immunoSEQ multiplex PCR, while TCRdb's copy carries only in-frame clones and drops some. The data contain around 450,000 clones, approximately 10% of them seen just once; the ten biggest clones take up over 0.035%. The sequenced material came from naive CD4+ T cells from blood. The origin of the receptors is a woman under 30 in good health.

This chain connects TRBV7-9 to TRBJ2-5, with 9 bases identical to TRBD1. The V gene's germline CDR1 is SEHNR and CDR2 FQNEAQ (reference sequence). The CDR3 extends over 13 amino acids. V was pared by 3 bases and J by 7 bases, with 3 bases of the junction left unmatched. The CDR3 region has the DNA TGTGCCAGCAGCTTGGGACAGGGCCTGACCCAGTACTTC. Translating it yields CASSLGQGLTQYF.

The rearrangement uses TRBV4-2 and TRBJ1-5, with 12 bases matching TRBD1. The CDR3 is 19 residues long. After removal of 1 base from V and 5 bases from J, the junction contained 12 bases not matched to a gene. Germline CDR1 and CDR2: LGHNA and YNFKEQ. The CDR3 nucleotides read TGTGCCAGCAGCCAAGTCTGGGGACAGGGGGCAGCAATAGATCAGCCCCAGCATTTT. Protein sequence: CASSQVWGQGAAIDQPQHF.

V usage is TRBV7-9 and J usage is TRBJ2-7; D gene unclear. Germline V lookup: CDR1 SEHNR, CDR2 FQNEAQ (reference sequence). The CDR3 loop spans 12 amino acids. V shed 1 base and J shed 6 bases, with 7 bases lying between them. The DNA for the CDR3 is TGTGCCAGCAGCTTAGATTGGGCCGAGCAGTACTTC. Amino acid sequence: CASSLDWAEQYF.

A few counts support this clone. This CDR3 is also generated by other DNA sequences in the sample. This chain links TRBV6-5 with TRBJ2-6; D is perhaps TRBD2 (6 bases). Between the trimmed V and J ends, which lost 2 bases and 1 base, there was a span of 6 bases. The CDR3 covers 15 residues. Looked up from germline, CDR1 is MNHEY and CDR2 is SVGAGI. DNA for the CDR3: TGTGCCAGCAGTTACCGGGGGTCTGGGGCCAACGTCCTGACTTTC. It codes for CASSYRGSGANVLTF.

This clone was counted between two and nine times. The chain joins TRBV2 to TRBJ1-1; D remains unclear. This CDR3 spans 11 amino acids. Germline lookup yields CDR1 SNHLY and CDR2 FYNNEI. V lost 7 bases to trimming and J lost 10 bases, with 13 bases between them. CDR3: CASMREARAFF. The CDR3 nucleotides are TGTGCCAGCATGAGGGAGGCTCGAGCTTTCTTT.

This clone was detected only a few times. The chain joins TRBV7-3 to TRBJ2-1; D is unclear. This CDR3 comprises 13 residues. CDR1 and CDR2 from the germline V gene are SGHTA and FQGTGA. V was clipped by 6 bases and J by 2 bases, with 8 bases between them. This chain's CDR3 is CASRDGPYNEQFF. The CDR3 coding sequence is TGTGCCAGCAGGGACGGGCCCTACAATGAGCAGTTCTTC.

V and J are TRBV7-2 and TRBJ2-7, with D unresolved. Germline V gene data show CDR1 as SGHTA and CDR2 as FQGNSA. V was cut by 1 base and J by 3 bases, with 19 bases left in between. This CDR3 is 17 amino acids long. The CDR3 nucleotides read TGTGCCAGCAGCTTAGTCTCATTGGTCCCCAGGAGCTACGAGCAGTACTTC. Amino acids: CASSLVSLVPRSYEQYF.

This clone has at least ten counts. The CDR3 is CASSESYSGRYEQYF. The DNA of the CDR3 is TGTGCCAGCAGTGAATCCTATAGCGGGAGGTACGAGCAGTACTTC. J is TRBJ2-7 and V is TRBV25-1; 10 bases are shared with TRBD2. From germline, CDR1 is MGHDK and CDR2 SYGVNS. The CDR3 length is 15 residues. Trimming at V came to 1 base and at J to 4 bases, leaving 4 bases not matched to a gene.

V and J are TRBV29-1 and TRBJ2-5; either TRBD1 or TRBD2 may supply D (5 bases each). The J call may be mistaken, given a closer DNA end match to TRBJ2-7. The CDR3 has 11 residues. CDR1 and CDR2 from the germline V gene are SQVTM and ANQGSEA. The CDR3 reads CSVEAGYEQYF. CDR3 nucleotides: TGCAGCGTGGAGGCAGGGTACGAGCAGTACTTC.